The TCR beta chain under discussion was sequenced for a study of vaccination effects on CD4 cells after COVID-19 (dated by TCRdb to between 2021 and 2023). About the investigation overall: Each participant received two doses of an mRNA SARS-CoV-2 vaccine, either BNT162b2 or mRNA-1273. Pre-vaccine samples were drawn from two convalescent patients 16 days and one week before the first dose, at 142 and 148 days after COVID-19 diagnosis. The study compared SARS-CoV-2 spike-specific CD4+ TCR repertoires before and after mRNA vaccination in COVID-19 convalescent patients and infection-naive vaccine recipients. In the study, cultures from other donors were sequenced using the Oncomine TCR Beta short-read assay on an Illumina iSeq 100. The full study included some 10 COVID-19 convalescent patients and several SARS-CoV-2-naive healthy vaccine recipients.

The library was made by the immunoSEQ multiplex PCR assay. DNA from the cultured and isolated CD4+ T cells underwent TCR beta CDR3 sequencing. In the paper's pipeline: Non-productive TCR sequences were discarded, and reads were trimmed to the CDR3 region, with only CDR3s of 7 or more amino acids retained. Antigen-specific clonotypes were identified using the MANAFEST web app by comparison of expansion in peptide wells against reference cultures. To be called positive, a clone needed expansion at FDR<0.05 compared with the reference and with all other wells, an odds ratio greater than 5, and a frequency greater than 0.1% in two replicate wells. Cross-reactive clonotypes were defined as significantly expanded in SARS-CoV-2 spike wells and in at least one common cold coronavirus spike condition. Using the stringdist R package, CDR3 similarity was measured by Levenshtein distance, and unrooted trees were constructed with ape in R 3.6.1. The source is immuneACCESS, and TCRdb retained only in-frame sequences with V and J called. Part of the clones is not carried over; for the studies checked, unresolved V genes explain less than half of this, and the remainder is unexplained. The D gene and trimming were derived from the DNA, and the V and J assignments and clone size from that table. The sample table records roughly 26,000 clones; around three quarters of these occur just once. The biggest ten clones account for about 16% of the sample.

Turning to this clone: Its antigen is unknown. The sample holds no much larger clone one base away, and base qualities are not on file.

To identify antigen-specific CD4+ T cell clonotypes by their expansion, the ViraFEST assay first stimulated PBMC with viral peptide pools and then applied TCR sequencing. After about 10 days of culture, CD4+ T cells were isolated with the EasySep CD4+ T cell isolation kit. PCR-confirmed SARS-CoV-2 infection had occurred in convalescent patients between March and December 2020, before the Alpha, Beta and Delta variants emerged in the United States. Some 2.2 million PBMC per well were cultured in IMDM with roughly 5% human AB serum, 8 to 10 IU/ml IL-2 and gentamicin, plus 10 ug/ml peptides. On days 3 and 7, half of the culture medium was replaced with fresh IL-2-containing medium. Unless otherwise noted, each peptide stimulation condition was cultured in triplicate wells. PBMC were separated from whole blood using Ficoll-Paque Plus gradient centrifugation and were then either cryopreserved at -140C or used fresh. The spike proteins of SARS-CoV-2 and of the common cold coronaviruses HCoV-NL63, HCoV-OC43 and HCoV-229E were spanned by overlapping peptide pools. Genomic DNA was extracted from cultured CD4+ T cells with the QIAamp micro DNA kit.

Paper-wide results and their limitations: The study was limited by a small number of convalescent patients, and early post-infection timepoints were lacking. At late post-vaccination timepoints, both infection-induced and vaccine-induced clones showed marked clonal contraction, consistent with waning T cell responses. In convalescent patients, the post-vaccine spike-reactive repertoire was composed mainly of new vaccine-induced clones that were largely distinct from infection-induced clones.

Trimming removed 5 bases from V and 3 bases from J, leaving 13 bases between the germline ends. From the cysteine up to the phenylalanine, the CDR3 has a length of 15 residues. Left in the record is the CDR3 DNA by itself, 45 bases read in frame from the first base. CDR1 SGHNT and CDR2 YENEEA were looked up in the germline V gene. The sequence is built from TRBV11-3 and TRBJ2-2; TRBD1 is a weak D gene call, 8 bases matching. This clonotype was obtained from a human donor who had a prior SARS-CoV-2 infection. This specimen was CD4+ T cells from PBMCs cultured with HCoV-NL63 spike peptides, taken before COVID-19 vaccination. In the paper's terms, the cell subset or site label means: HCoV-NL63 spike overlapping peptide pool stimulation. CDR3 protein: CASSPTGGDTGELFF. The nucleotides read TGTGCCAGCAGCCCCACAGGGGGGGACACCGGGGAGCTGTTTTTT.